Following are 20 T cell receptor beta chains from one sample sequenced in a study of early T cells in non-severe SARS-CoV-2 infection. TCRdb called the 5' RACE reads again in MiXCR, with one record for every CDR3 protein. The sample gives 90,000 to 120,000 distinct CDR3 sequences, 11% of which show up once; roughly 8% is in the top ten. The specimen was whole blood. These receptors all stem from an adult who was a healthcare worker with PCR-confirmed SARS-CoV-2 infection or an uninfected control (not recorded which).

This clonotype was seen more than once but under ten times. The rearrangement links TRBV7-9 to TRBJ1-5; a possible D gene is TRBD1 (6 bases). The CDR3 is made up of 14 amino acids. The V and J ends lost 3 bases and 5 bases respectively, with 11 bases between them. Germline CDR1 reads SEHNR; CDR2 reads FQNEAQ (reference sequence). This chain's CDR3 is CASSFWDTDQPQHF. The CDR3 DNA follows: TGTGCCAGCAGCTTTTGGGACACCGATCAGCCCCAGCATTTT.

This clonotype was detected a few times. The J gene is TRBJ2-7, the V gene TRBV7-2; D is perhaps TRBD2 (6 bases). CDR3 length: 14 amino acids. CDR1 is SGHTA and CDR2 is FQGNSA in the germline V gene. Trimming took off 8 bases at V and 7 bases at J, with 21 bases between the two ends. The CDR3 coding sequence is TGTGCCAGCCGGAAGGTCGGGGGTTCGTCGGAGCAGTACTTC. This sequence encodes CASRKVGGSSEQYF. Drawing the rest from reference TRBV7-2 and TRBJ2-7, the complete variable domain is GAGVSQSPSNKVTEKGKDVELRCDPISGHTALYWYRQSLGQGLEFLIYFQGNSAPDKSGLPSDRFSAERTGGSVSTLTIQRTQQEDSAVYLCASRKVGGSSEQYFGPGTRLTVT.

This clonotype was detected many times. This rearrangement joins TRBV7-9 to TRBJ2-7; D gene uncertain. Trimming pared 1 base from V and 6 bases from J, leaving 16 bases between. Per germline, CDR1 SEHNR and CDR2 FQNEAQ (reference sequence). This CDR3 region has 15 residues. CDR3 nucleotides: TGTGCCAGCAGCTTAGGAGAAGGCACGGAGAGCGAGCAGTACTTC. Translating gives CASSLGEGTESEQYF.

This clonotype was seen at least ten times. The chain uses TRBV18 and TRBJ1-1; 9 nucleotides match TRBD1. Trimming removed 1 base from V and 1 base from J; junction bases left unmatched: 16. This CDR3 spans 20 amino acids. CDR1 and CDR2 (germline): KGHSH, LQKENI. CDR3 amino acids: CASSPLYLGQGSSENTEAFF. CDR3 bases: TGTGCCAGCTCACCACTCTACTTGGGACAGGGAAGTTCTGAGAACACTGAAGCTTTCTTT.

This clonotype was found a few times. The chain uses TRBV20-1 and TRBJ2-3; TRBD1 or TRBD2 may be the D gene (5 bases each). V dropped 5 bases and J dropped 4 bases, with 19 bases sitting between them. The CDR3 is 15 amino acids. The germline V gene encodes CDR1 DFQATT and CDR2 SNEGSKA (reference sequence). The CDR3, as DNA: TGCAGTGCTGGGGACCAGTTCATTGGGGCAGATACGCAGTATTTT. As protein: CSAGDQFIGADTQYF.

At least ten counts were recorded for this clonotype. V and J are TRBV6-1 and TRBJ2-7; D is possibly TRBD1 (5 bases). Germline values: CDR1 MNHNS, CDR2 SASEGT. CDR3 length: 15 residues. V lost 0 bases, J lost 3 bases, and 12 bases lay in between. The CDR3 DNA is TGTGCCAGCAGTGAAGCGCACCGGACAAACTACGAGCAGTACTTC. It translates to CASSEAHRTNYEQYF.

This clonotype was counted at least ten times. The rearrangement joins TRBV9 to TRBJ2-1; TRBD2 matches 10 bases. The ends lost 3 bases at V and 8 bases at J; junction bases unmatched: 8. Germline V gene data show CDR1 as SGDLS and CDR2 as YYNGEE. The CDR3 is made up of 15 amino acids. CDR3 sequence: CASSASGSAWHEQFF. In DNA, the CDR3 is TGTGCCAGCAGCGCTAGCGGGAGTGCCTGGCATGAGCAGTTCTTC. The full variable domain, completed using reference TRBV9 and TRBJ2-1, is DSGVTQTPKHLITATGQRVTLRCSPRSGDLSVYWYQQSLDQGLQFLIQYYNGEERAKGNILERFSAQQFPDLHSELNLSSLELGDSALYFCASSASGSAWHEQFFGPGTRLTVL.

This clonotype came up a few times. The chain has TRBV4-1 and TRBJ1-2, with 8 nucleotides matching TRBD1. CDR3 length equals 16 residues. The germline V gene has CDR1 MGHRA and CDR2 YSYEKL. V shed 1 base and J 7 bases; nucleotides not matched to a gene: 11. The CDR3 region has the DNA TGCGCCAGCAGCCAAGGATTGGCAGGGGGCGCCGGTGGCTACACCTTC. Its translation is CASSQGLAGGAGGYTF.

This clonotype has ten or more counts. The CDR3 DNA reads TGTGCCAGCAGTCCTACAACGGACAGAAGCTATGGCTACACCTTC. It yields the protein CASSPTTDRSYGYTF. This chain links TRBV12-3 or TRBV12-4 with TRBJ1-2; possibly TRBD1 for D (6 bases). The V end was cut by 5 bases, the J end by 4 bases, with 17 bases between. The CDR3 sequence is 15 residues long.

This clonotype came up a few times. The chain combines TRBV6-1 with TRBJ2-5, with D uncertain. The CDR3 runs 14 residues. V lost 4 bases and J 1 base, leaving 10 bases between the germline ends. The germline CDR1 and CDR2 sequences are MNHNS and SASEGT. The CDR3 coding sequence is TGTGCCAGCAGTGTTTCCCAGACCCAAGAGACCCAGTACTTC. It translates to CASSVSQTQETQYF.

This clonotype was observed a few times. The chain recombines TRBV5-1 with TRBJ2-4; 7 positions match TRBD1. The CDR3 covers 14 residues. CDR1 is SGHRS and CDR2 is YFSETQ in the germline V gene. The V gene end was trimmed by 4 bases and the J gene end by 6 bases; junction bases not matched to a gene: 7. The CDR3: CASSQTYRGNIQYF. The CDR3 nucleotides are TGCGCCAGCAGCCAAACCTACAGGGGAAACATTCAGTACTTC. The whole variable domain, remainder taken from reference TRBV5-1 and TRBJ2-4, is KAGVTQTPRYLIKTRGQQVTLSCSPISGHRSVSWYQQTPGQGLQFLFEYFSETQRNKGNFPGRFSGRQFSNSRSEMNVSTLELGDSALYLCASSQTYRGNIQYFGAGTRLSVL.

This clonotype was counted only a few times. The chain uses TRBV5-4 and TRBJ2-1; perhaps TRBD1 as D (6 bases). Germline assignment: CDR1 SGHNT and CDR2 YYREEE (reference sequence). V was trimmed by 1 base and J by 8 bases, leaving 10 bases between them. The CDR3 runs 13 residues. The CDR3 DNA reads TGTGCCAGCAGCTTGAGGACAGACGATGAGCAGTTCTTC. It codes for CASSLRTDDEQFF. Based on the CDR3 plus reference TRBV5-4 and TRBJ2-1, the full variable domain is ETGVTQSPTHLIKTRGQQVTLRCSSQSGHNTVSWYQQALGQGPQFIFQYYREEENGRGNFPPRFSGLQFPNYSSELNVNALELDDSALYLCASSLRTDDEQFFGPGTRLTVL.

This clonotype was detected a few times. V usage is TRBV20-1 and J usage is TRBJ2-3, with 9 bases fitting TRBD2. This CDR3 has 16 residues. The germline CDR1 and CDR2 sequences are DFQATT and SNEGSKA (reference sequence). Germline trimming cut 2 bases from V and 4 bases from J; bases unmatched to any gene: 10. In DNA form, the CDR3 reads TGCAGTGCTAGAAACCTAGCGGGATTCGGGCCAGATACGCAGTATTTT. This translates into CSARNLAGFGPDTQYF.

This clonotype has more than one count but fewer than ten. The V call is TRBV6-5, the J call TRBJ1-2; D is unclear. Germline V gene sequence: CDR1 MNHEY, CDR2 SVGAGI. The CDR3 spans 14 residues. V was trimmed by 1 base and J by 8 bases, leaving 14 bases between them. CDR3 sequence (DNA): TGTGCCAGCAGTTACTTAAAAGATGGTGGAGGCTACACCTTC. Protein product: CASSYLKDGGGYTF.

The V gene is TRBV3-1, the J gene TRBJ2-1; 11 nucleotides match TRBD2. The CDR3 length is 14 residues. V trimming: 8 bases; J trimming: 10 bases; junction bases outside the gene matches: 10. Germline V gene data show CDR1 as LGHDT and CDR2 as YNNKEL (reference sequence). The DNA of the CDR3 is TGTGCCAGCTCGCGGACTAGCGGGCTGGGGGAGCAGTTCTTC. Amino acids: CASSRTSGLGEQFF.

This clonotype was recorded at least ten times. The CDR3 coding sequence is TGTGCCAGCAGCCAAGATTGGGCGAGGGCAGATACGCAGTATTTT. Translation gives CASSQDWARADTQYF. This chain links TRBV3-1 with TRBJ2-3, with D possibly being TRBD2 (5 bases). Germline lookup yields CDR1 LGHDT and CDR2 YNNKEL (reference sequence). The CDR3 is 15 residues long. Deletions cut 0 bases from V and 4 bases from J, with 11 bases between.

This clonotype was observed a few times. The chain is built from TRBV21-1 and TRBJ2-7; the DNA was not compared with TRBD2, the D call given in the table. TRBV21-1 has pseudogene status. The CDR3 covers 13 residues. CDR3 sequence reads: CASSGASRYEQYF. In DNA form, the CDR3 reads TGTGCCAGCAGCGGTGCTAGCAGGTACGAGCAGTACTTC.

The CDR3 bases are TGTGCCAGCAGTTCGCTAGCGGGAGGGAAAGATACGCAGTATTTT. This encodes CASSSLAGGKDTQYF. V gene TRBV12-3 or TRBV12-4 combines with J gene TRBJ2-3; 12 nucleotides agree with TRBD2. V dropped 4 bases and J dropped 5; count of bases not matched to a gene: 4. The CDR3 runs 15 residues.

This clonotype has a handful of counts. This chain joins TRBV10-3 and TRBJ2-7; TRBD2 aligns across 7 bases. V shed 2 bases, J shed 0 bases, and the junction held 7 bases outside the gene matches. Germline V gene sequence: CDR1 ENHRY, CDR2 SYGVKD. The CDR3 loop spans 16 amino acids. In DNA form, the CDR3 reads TGTGCCATCAGTGAGCTCCAGCGGGGTAGCTCCTACGAGCAGTACTTC. This codes for CAISELQRGSSYEQYF.

Remarks on this clonotype: A much larger clone differs by one base, so this may be a read error. The rearrangement uses TRBV20-1 and TRBJ1-6, with D unclear. The CDR3 totals 14 residues. V was cut by 3 bases and J by 3 bases, with 9 bases left in between. In germline, CDR1 is DFQATT, CDR2 SNEGSKA (reference sequence). The CDR3 nucleotides are TGCAGTGCTAGGCAAGGCGTCTATAATTCACCCCTCCACTTT. Protein product: CSARQGVYNSPLHF.